This T cell receptor beta chain was documented in a study of OX40 agonist ivuxolimab in advanced cancers. Looked up from germline, CDR1 is LNHDA and CDR2 is SQIVND (reference sequence). Trimming removed 8 bases at V and 5 bases at J, with 19 bases between. The length of the CDR3 is 15 residues. On this clone: Its antigen is as yet unknown.

Study results and caveats: CD4+ and CD8+ T cells in blood underwent clonal expansion by week 6 at 0.1 to 3.0 mg/kg. Among patients with partial responses at 0.1-3.0 mg/kg, clonal expansion was among the lowest.

The method was immunoSEQ multiplex PCR; TCRdb's version includes in-frame clones alone and lacks a portion of them. Seen here are over 50,000 clones, about 88% observed once, and the top ten hold approximately 0.54%. Sequenced here: CD4+ or CD8+ T cells sorted from blood, sampled in a trial of the OX40 agonist ivuxolimab. The V gene is TRBV19, the J gene TRBJ1-5; TRBD1 is a possible D gene (5 bases). The sequence came from an adult with an advanced solid tumor such as melanoma, head and neck, liver or kidney cancer. CDR3 sequence (DNA): TGTGCCAGTCACGACGGTCCAGGGCGGGATCAGCCCCAGCATTTT. This encodes CASHDGPGRDQPQHF.